This TCR beta chain came from a study of Ad26.COV2.S vaccination and SARS-CoV-2 variants. The wider study: Doses of Ad26.COV2.S were injected into muscle once or twice, 56 days apart.

The protocol was immunoSEQ multiplex PCR, while the TCRdb copy is restricted to in-frame clones and leaves out a portion. In the table there are a few hundred thousand clones, roughly nine tenths of which are singletons. With V trimmed by 4 bases and J by 5 bases, 2 bases remained unmatched. CDR1 and CDR2 (germline): PRHDT, FYEKMQ (reference sequence). The CDR3 consists of 13 residues. Whole-study findings and limits: Individuals receiving vaccine had higher spike-specific TCR breadth than placebo recipients did.

About this clone itself: The antigen is unknown.

Treatment defined: around 19 received Ad26.COV2.S at low or high dose, single or two shots; a few received placebo; per-sample allocation not given. Day 63 after the first vaccine or placebo injection was the time point for sampling. Donor was an adult aged 18-55 years in Boston. This vaccine is an Ad26 vector that expresses the Wuhan-strain SARS-CoV-2 spike. The sample was peripheral blood, taken in a trial of Ad26.COV2.S vaccine versus placebo. The genes are TRBV13 and TRBJ1-2, with 9 nucleotides matching TRBD1. This receptor was obtained from a person aged 18-65 years who received the Ad26.COV2.S COVID-19 vaccine or a placebo. The CDR3 region has the DNA TGTGCCAGCAGCTGGACAGGGGATTATGGCTACACCTTC. This gives the protein CASSWTGDYGYTF.